Below, 14 T cell receptor beta chains from the same sample are listed, as sequenced in a study of T cell changes during pregnancy in multiple sclerosis. Only in-frame clones appear in the TCRdb table, and some are missing; sequencing was by immunoSEQ multiplex PCR. The table lists 55,000 to 70,000 clones, around 95% of them singletons. The specimen comprised CD4+ T cells from peripheral blood mononuclear cells, sampled before pregnancy. The origin of the receptors is a female donor with multiple sclerosis, enrolled in a pregnancy study.

CDR3 sequence: CASSLLSGMNTGELFF. CDR3 coding DNA: TGCGCCAGCAGCTTGCTTAGCGGGATGAACACCGGGGAGCTGTTTTTT. This chain links TRBV5-1 with TRBJ2-2, with 8 nucleotides matching TRBD2. Trimming at V came to 1 base and at J to 1 base, leaving 3 bases not matched to a gene. CDR3 size: 16 residues. Germline values: CDR1 SGHRS, CDR2 YFSETQ.

The J gene is TRBJ2-7, the V gene TRBV12-5; unclear D gene. Germline loops: CDR1 LGHNT, CDR2 FRNRAP. This CDR3 has 14 residues. The V end was cut by 6 bases, the J end by 0 bases, with 12 bases between. Written as DNA, the CDR3 is TGTGCTAGTGGGGTCAAACTTAGCTCCTACGAGCAGTACTTC. Translated: CASGVKLSSYEQYF.

V usage is TRBV7-9 and J usage is TRBJ2-7, with D uncertain. This CDR3 contains 11 residues. V was trimmed by 5 bases and J by 3 bases, leaving 5 bases between them. CDR1 and CDR2 from the germline V gene are SEHNR and FQNEAQ (reference sequence). The CDR3, as DNA: TGTGCCAGCAGCCTTCTCTACGAGCAGTACTTC. Residues: CASSLLYEQYF.

This rearrangement joins TRBV2 to TRBJ1-5; D call uncertain. CDR1 is SNHLY, CDR2 FYNNEI, per germline. This CDR3 is built from 15 residues. V was shortened by 1 base and J by 3 bases, with 10 bases between the two germline ends. In DNA form, the CDR3 reads TGTGCCAGCAGTGAAGGAGACACCCTCAATCAGCCCCAGCATTTT. As protein: CASSEGDTLNQPQHF.

CDR3 amino acids: CASSGTGGYEQYF. CDR3 bases: TGTGCCAGCAGTGGGACAGGGGGCTACGAGCAGTACTTC. The V call is TRBV25-1, the J call TRBJ2-7; 10 bases agree with TRBD1. CDR1 and CDR2 (germline): MGHDK, SYGVNS. The CDR3 has 13 amino acids. The ends lost 4 bases at V and 3 bases at J; junction bases unmatched: 0.

The chain joins TRBV21-1 to TRBJ2-5; the tabulated D call, TRBD2, remains unverified against the DNA. TRBV21-1 is noted as a pseudogene. This CDR3 has 14 residues. For the CDR3, the DNA is TGTGCCAGCAGCAAATCCCCCGGTCAAGAGACCCAGTACTTC. Translated: CASSKSPGQETQYF.

The rearrangement links TRBV7-9 to TRBJ1-1; unclear D gene. The germline V gene has CDR1 SEHNR and CDR2 FQNEAQ (reference sequence). V lost 2 bases to trimming and J lost 7 bases, with 8 bases between them. This CDR3 region has 12 residues. CDR3 in DNA: TGTGCCAGCAGCTTATCCTACGGTGAAGCTTTCTTT. Amino acid sequence: CASSLSYGEAFF.

The chain employs TRBV18 and TRBJ2-3; D unclear. CDR3 length: 11 residues. The germline V and J ends were trimmed by 8 bases and 2 bases, with 5 bases remaining between them. CDR1 is KGHSH, CDR2 LQKENI, per germline. This CDR3 is CASVLTDTQYF. The DNA for the CDR3 is TGTGCCAGCGTTCTCACAGATACGCAGTATTTT.

This chain uses TRBV11-2 with TRBJ1-3, with a tentative D call TRBD1 (6 bases). V lost 3 bases and J lost 4, with 13 bases in between. Germline V gene data show CDR1 as SGHAT and CDR2 as FQNNGV. This CDR3 has 15 residues. CDR3 loop: CASSFPLTGGNTIYF. The CDR3, as DNA: TGTGCCAGCAGCTTCCCATTGACAGGCGGAAACACCATATATTTT.

This clone was detected only a few times. The chain combines TRBV29-1 with TRBJ1-1, with a tentative D call TRBD1 (5 bases). CDR3 size: 13 residues. Germline CDR1 SQVTM, CDR2 ANQGSEA. The V end lost 7 bases, the J end lost 1 base, and 13 bases lay between the germline ends. CDR3: CSEQAGPNTEAFF. The CDR3 DNA is TGCAGCGAACAGGCAGGCCCGAACACTGAAGCTTTCTTT.

This clone was seen a single time. The CDR3 region has the DNA TGTGCCAGCAGTTCAGCCGGGAGACGGACTGAAGCTTTCTTT. Its translation is CASSSAGRRTEAFF. The chain employs TRBV6-5 and TRBJ1-1, with D unclear. The CDR3 totals 14 residues. V lost 4 bases and J 5 bases, leaving 14 bases between the germline ends. Germline-derived CDR1 and CDR2 are MNHEY and SVGAGI.

The rearrangement uses TRBV27 and TRBJ2-1; the match to TRBD2 covers 7 bases. This CDR3 has 17 residues. From germline, CDR1 is MNHEY and CDR2 SMNVEV (reference sequence). The V and J ends lost 3 bases and 7 bases, in that order; junction bases with no gene match: 15. CDR3 bases: TGTGCCAGCAGTTTTACTCCCGGACTAGATGCAAAGAATGAGCAGTTCTTC. Translation: CASSFTPGLDAKNEQFF.

The V and J genes are TRBV10-3 and TRBJ1-1, with TRBD1 identical over 7 bases. Per germline, CDR1 ENHRY and CDR2 SYGVKD. Trimming at V came to 8 bases and at J to 3 bases, leaving 3 bases not matched to a gene. The CDR3 runs 12 residues. The CDR3 DNA reads TGTGCCATCGGACAGGTTGACACTGAAGCTTTCTTT. Protein sequence: CAIGQVDTEAFF.

The chain links TRBV7-2 to TRBJ2-7; D ambiguous. The CDR3 consists of 14 residues. CDR1 and CDR2 from the germline V gene are SGHTA and FQGNSA. V was cut by 0 bases and J by 1 base, with 7 bases left in between. The CDR3 nucleotides read TGTGCCAGCAGCTTAGCTCCCGGTTCCTACGAGCAGTACTTC. Its protein is CASSLAPGSYEQYF.